The text below deals with one TCR beta chain. The sample belongs to a study of T cell responses to AZD1222 COVID-19 vaccine. Clones were sequenced by immunoSEQ multiplex PCR, and TCRdb holds only the in-frame ones, with some missing. The repertoire consists of roughly 130,000 clones, with approximately 85% occurring once and the leading ten covering under 2%. Sequencing used peripheral blood, obtained on day 0 of AZD1222 vaccination. The TCR was taken from an adult in good health.

DNA for the CDR3: TGTGCCAGCAGCCCCCCAGGGACTCTGAACACTGAAGCTTTCTTT. Its protein is CASSPPGTLNTEAFF. V and J are TRBV7-2 and TRBJ1-1, with D perhaps matching TRBD1 (5 bases). The V end was cut by 5 bases, the J end by 0 bases, with 13 bases between. Germline CDR1 and CDR2: SGHTA and FQGNSA. The CDR3 runs 15 residues.